The T cell receptor beta chain under discussion was sequenced for a study of neurological immune-mediated disorders (dated by TCRdb to between 2019 and 2020). Background on the whole study: Among the 34 multiple sclerosis patients, relapsing-remitting MS accounted for around 30 and secondary progressive MS accounted for 3. Peripheral blood TCR-beta repertoires from patients with HTLV-I-associated myelopathy (HAM/TSP), patients with multiple sclerosis, and healthy controls were compared in the study using UMI-based sequencing. Alongside PBMC samples, the set of approximately 100 TCR-beta libraries contained longitudinal samples, technical triplicates, and paired CD4+ and CD8+ T-cell subsets that had been sorted. The cohort comprised 68 subjects: around 15 HAM/TSP patients, around 34 multiple sclerosis patients and around 20 healthy controls.

The CDR3 runs 14 residues from the cysteine to the phenylalanine. The retained sequence is limited to the CDR3, 42 bases, with the frame set at the first base. Sequences MNHEY (CDR1) and SVGAGI (CDR2) are obtained from the germline V gene. From V the trimming removes 2 bases and from J it removes 5 bases, while the gene matches leave 3 bases of the junction unaccounted for. This clonotype was found many times. The clone's antigen remains unknown. One base away there is no much larger clone; base qualities are not given. To synthesize cDNA, template-switch 5'RACE was performed with a primer carrying a 10-nucleotide random unique molecular identifier so that each TCR transcript was tagged. Each sequencing run produced over 180 million TCR-beta sequences covering 15-18 subjects. Total RNA was extracted with the RNeasy kit. Using the KAPA Real-time Library Amplification kit, TCR-beta VDJ regions were amplified with primers for the TCR constant region and the 5'RACE anchor. Sample indexes and Illumina adaptors were added in a first PCR, after which library yield was increased in a second PCR. After Ampure bead purification, the roughly 650 bp TCR product was size-selected on a 2% E-gel SizeSelection system. Before pooling, library quality was checked on a Bioanalyzer, concentration was measured with Qubit, and libraries were quantified with the Kapa Library Quantification kit. Paired-end 2 x 150 bp sequencing of the libraries was performed on an Illumina HiSeq 2500. To increase sequence diversity, about 25-30% phiX was spiked into each library pool. Per the original workflow: Quality-filtered reads were processed with the UMI-based MiGEC pipeline, which removed over 80% of raw TCR sequences during error correction. VDJ genes were aligned to IMGT germline references, and each clonotype was defined by a unique CDR3 amino acid sequence together with V-J genes. VDJtools evaluated clonal expansion, Shannon diversity and CDR3 relatedness (CalcPairwiseDistances, ClusterSamples); CLCbio workbench built phylogenetic trees. Expanded clones were defined as having at least 8 unique UMIs, based on coefficient-of-variation modelling across technical triplicates. TCRdb reprocessed the public reads (quality trimming at Q25 with fastp, clone calling with MiXCR) and kept in-frame beta chains. A single entry per CDR3 protein holds the most common genes and DNA from its merged rows. TCRdb, not the authors, supplied the V and J calls. The sample table lists tens of thousands of distinct CDR3 sequences, 2% to 3% of them with a count of one. The biggest ten clones account for 2.4% of the sample.

Libraries from unsorted PBMCs were made from 2 million PBMCs kept in RNAlater at -80 degrees C until RNA extraction. Multiple sclerosis patients were enrolled in a US clinical protocol evaluating disease progression by magnetic resonance imaging. Peripheral blood was subjected to Ficoll-Hypaque density gradient centrifugation to isolate PBMCs, which were then cryopreserved in liquid nitrogen. General study outcomes and caveats: The highest TCR clonal expansion was observed in HAM/TSP patients, whereas the lowest was observed in MS patients, even when compared with healthy controls. In phylogenetic analysis, the repertoires of 18 of 34 MS patients grouped into a cluster of related CDR3 sequences, which suggests a possible signature at the repertoire level. No identical CDR3 amino acid sequences were shared among expanded clones across subjects, suggesting private TCR-beta repertoires in all groups. No clinical or MRI features were associated with the MS cluster, and the authors said that larger cohorts are needed.

The rearranged chain carries TRBV6-5 and TRBJ1-1, with 9 junctional bases fitting TRBD1. The clonotype comes from a man aged 45-65 years with multiple sclerosis. What was sequenced was PBMCs. The DNA reads TGTGCCAGCAGTTACGATGGACAGGGGACTGAAGCTTTCTTT. Translation gives CASSYDGQGTEAFF.